The 14 T cell receptor beta chains reported below all come from one sample, sequenced in a study of shared clonotypes between healthy human individuals. Sequenced by immunoSEQ multiplex PCR; TCRdb stores in-frame clones only, minus some. In the table there are about 2.5 million clones, around 92% of which are singletons. Material for sequencing was naive CD4+ T cells from PBMCs. Subset specified: CD45RA+ positively selected. The receptors originated from a man between 18 and 29 years old in good health. Some clones in this sample may be carry-over from other donors' samples.

This chain uses TRBV2 with TRBJ1-4; no clear D. CDR1 SNHLY and CDR2 FYNNEI come from the germline V gene. CDR3 length equals 14 residues. The V gene lost 6 bases and the J gene lost 0 bases, with 8 bases spanning the gap. CDR3 amino acids: CASSPEATNEKLFF. The DNA for the CDR3 is TGTGCCAGCAGCCCTGAAGCAACTAATGAAAAACTGTTTTTT.

The chain links TRBV4-1 to TRBJ2-2; no firm D call. With 2 bases removed from V and 5 bases from J, the gap between germline ends came to 12 bases. Looked up from germline, CDR1 is MGHRA and CDR2 is YSYEKL. The CDR3 covers 15 residues. The CDR3 sequence is CASSQPGGNTGELFF. The DNA of the CDR3 is TGCGCCAGCAGCCAACCGGGCGGAAATACCGGGGAGCTGTTTTTT.

The chain carries TRBV6-5 and TRBJ2-7; D is possibly TRBD1 (5 bases). Germline values: CDR1 MNHEY, CDR2 SVGAGI. Between the trimmed V and J ends, which lost 8 bases and 4 bases, there was a span of 15 bases. The CDR3 consists of 13 residues. The chain's CDR3 is CASGRQGVYEQYF. The CDR3 region has the DNA TGTGCCAGCGGACGGCAGGGTGTTTACGAGCAGTACTTC.

The V call is TRBV9, the J call TRBJ2-7; 7 bases are a match to TRBD2. The CDR3 runs 14 residues. The trim removed 0 bases at V and 7 bases at J, leaving 7 bases unmatched. Germline V CDR1 and CDR2: SGDLS, YYNGEE. CDR3 amino acids: CASSVADRRGEQYF. The CDR3 nucleotides read TGTGCCAGCAGCGTAGCAGATAGGCGGGGGGAGCAGTACTTC.

This chain joins TRBV6-6 and TRBJ2-1; D gene uncertain. Trimming removed 0 bases from V and 5 bases from J, with 5 bases in between. The CDR3 consists of 13 residues. Germline assignment: CDR1 MNHNY and CDR2 SVGAGI (reference sequence). The CDR3 DNA sequence: TGTGCCAGCAGTTACTCGTACGACAATGAGCAGTTCTTC. Residues: CASSYSYDNEQFF.

This clone was seen a few times. This sample also contains other DNA sequences that code for the same CDR3. This chain links TRBV2 with TRBJ1-1, with D maybe TRBD1 (6 bases). The V gene lost 6 bases and the J gene lost 1 base, with 9 bases spanning the gap. The CDR3 covers 13 residues. Per germline, CDR1 SNHLY and CDR2 FYNNEI. The CDR3 reads CASRKQGNTEAFF. Here the CDR3 DNA reads TGTGCCAGCAGGAAACAGGGGAACACTGAAGCTTTCTTT.

The chain carries TRBV6-6 and TRBJ2-5; 10 bases align to TRBD2. This CDR3 spans 13 amino acids. In germline, CDR1 is MNHNY, CDR2 SVGAGI (reference sequence). The V and J ends lost 7 bases and 1 base, in that order; junction bases with no gene match: 0. For the CDR3, the DNA is TGTGCCAGCATAGCGGGAGGCCAAGAGACCCAGTACTTC. Protein sequence: CASIAGGQETQYF.

Turning to this clone: This same CDR3 is encoded by further DNA sequences in the sample. The CDR3 DNA sequence: TGTGCCAGCTCACCGGACAGAGAGAACACTGAAGCTTTCTTT. Its translation is CASSPDRENTEAFF. This chain connects TRBV18 to TRBJ1-1; TRBD1 is a possible D gene (6 bases). The V end lost 3 bases, the J end lost 1 base, and 9 bases lay between the germline ends. CDR1 is KGHSH, CDR2 LQKENI, per germline. CDR3 size: 14 residues.

The J gene is TRBJ2-1, the V gene TRBV5-6; TRBD1 aligns across 9 bases. The length of the CDR3 is 15 residues. V lost 0 bases to trimming and J lost 9 bases; unmatched junction nucleotides: 7. Germline assignment: CDR1 SGHDT and CDR2 YYEEEE. The CDR3 DNA reads TGTGCCAGCAGCTTGGGGGACAGGGAATTCAGTGAGCAGTTCTTC. Amino acids: CASSLGDREFSEQFF.

This clone was recorded once. This chain links TRBV5-6 with TRBJ1-1; D might be TRBD1 (5 bases). Germline-derived CDR1 and CDR2 are SGHDT and YYEEEE. V was clipped by 4 bases and J by 10 bases, with 14 bases between them. There are 12 residues in the CDR3. CDR3 sequence (DNA): TGTGCCAGCAGCCCCAGGGTGGGGTTAGCTTTCTTT. This gives the protein CASSPRVGLAFF.

V and J are TRBV11-2 and TRBJ2-1, with D hard to call. Germline-derived CDR1 and CDR2 are SGHAT and FQNNGV. The CDR3 is made up of 17 amino acids. With 3 bases removed from V and 3 bases from J, the gap between germline ends came to 18 bases. CDR3 DNA sequence: TGTGCCAGCAGCTTCACCGAGACGGTGGTTCACTACAATGAGCAGTTCTTC. Protein product: CASSFTETVVHYNEQFF.

This sequence joins TRBV7-8 and TRBJ2-5; D might be TRBD1 (6 bases). This CDR3 contains 17 residues. Trimming pared 5 bases from V and 3 bases from J, leaving 22 bases between. Germline lookup yields CDR1 SGHVS and CDR2 FQNEAQ. CDR3 region: CASSRSPQTGLKETQYF. The CDR3 region has the DNA TGTGCCAGCAGCCGTAGTCCCCAAACAGGGTTAAAAGAGACCCAGTACTTC.

J is TRBJ2-6 and V is TRBV2; D call uncertain. Germline lookup yields CDR1 SNHLY and CDR2 FYNNEI. V was shortened by 5 bases and J by 0 bases, with 5 bases between the two germline ends. This CDR3 has 14 amino acids. The CDR3 DNA reads as TGTGCCAGCAGTCAGAGCTCTGGGGCCAACGTCCTGACTTTC. Amino acid sequence: CASSQSSGANVLTF.

The V and J genes are TRBV7-7 and TRBJ2-5; no reliable D call. The CDR3 sequence is 13 residues long. Looked up from germline, CDR1 is SSHAT and CDR2 is FNYEAQ (reference sequence). The V end lost 5 bases, the J end lost 5 bases, and 12 bases lay between the germline ends. Here the CDR3 reads CASSPRLGETQYF. The DNA of the CDR3 is TGTGCCAGCAGCCCGAGGCTGGGGGAGACCCAGTACTTC.